This T cell receptor beta chain was captured in a study of T-cell memory formation after mild COVID-19. Study results and limitations: CD4+ contracting clones were mainly CM and EM; CD8+ ones, EMRA.

Trimming stripped 2 bases from V and 3 bases from J, with 14 bases between. From germline, CDR1 is SGHAT and CDR2 FQNNGV. The CDR3 is 15 residues long. One entry per CDR3 protein, called by TCRdb with MiXCR from the 5' RACE reads. The data contain roughly 510,000 distinct CDR3 sequences, roughly 17% of them singletons. This clonotype was detected a few times. Antigen: not known. Sequenced: PBMCs or a T cell subset sorted from them (not recorded which). The TCR originated in an adult woman who had mild COVID-19 (a few samples of this study predate the infection). Cell type and time point are not known. This chain connects TRBV11-2 to TRBJ2-7; tentatively, D is TRBD1 or TRBD2 (5 bases each). Here the CDR3 DNA reads TGTGCCAGCAGCTTAACCCCGGGACCGAACTACGAGCAGTACTTC. It yields the protein CASSLTPGPNYEQYF.